This is a list of T cell receptor beta chains from one sample in a study of STAT5B mutations in CD4+ large granular lymphocyte leukemia. Generated by immunoSEQ multiplex PCR, the TCRdb table keeps only in-frame clones and is missing some. The table records over 30,000 clones, 70% to 90% of them present only once. Source material: CD4+ T cells from blood buffy coats. Receptor source: a human donor in good health. Both conserved end residues are part of each CDR3. Each record gives: D gene, J gene, clone size, V gene, CDR3 DNA, CDR3 protein. D genes are given only for firm matches. A row's size may be missing; if present it is once, few, many or a size class.

D: -
J: TRBJ1-2
size: -
V: TRBV29-1
DNA: TGCAGCGTTGAAGATGGGCCAGGGGCTAACTATGGCTACACCTTC
CDR3: CSVEDGPGANYGYTF

D: TRBD1
J: TRBJ1-4
size: once
V: TRBV7-2
DNA: TGTGCCAGCAGCTTAGGGACAGGGTCTGAAAAACTGTTTTTT
CDR3: CASSLGTGSEKLFF

D: -
J: TRBJ2-4
size: once
V: TRBV14
DNA: TGTGCCAGCAGCCAAAGCGGCATTCAGTACTTC
CDR3: CASSQSGIQYF

D: -
J: TRBJ2-4
size: -
V: TRBV6-6
DNA: TGTGCCAGCAGTTCCCGGGATAGGAGAAAAAACATTCAGTACTTC
CDR3: CASSSRDRRKNIQYF

D: -
J: TRBJ1-1
size: -
V: TRBV6-6
DNA: TGTGCCAGCAGTTTGGACAGGAACACTGAAGCTTTCTTT
CDR3: CASSLDRNTEAFF

D: TRBD2
J: TRBJ2-3
size: once
V: TRBV19
DNA: TGTGCCAGTAGTCCCCTAGCGGGAGGGCCAGATACGCAGTATTTT
CDR3: CASSPLAGGPDTQYF

D: -
J: TRBJ2-4
size: -
V: TRBV6-6
DNA: TGTGCCAGCAGTTACTGGGCACCTGGGGCCAAAAACATTCAGTACTTC
CDR3: CASSYWAPGAKNIQYF

D: TRBD1
J: TRBJ2-3
size: -
V: TRBV5-1
DNA: TGCGCCAGCAGCTCTCTATTGGGGGGGACAGGGGGAACAGATACGCAGTATTTT
CDR3: CASSSLLGGTGGTDTQYF

D: TRBD1
J: TRBJ1-2
size: -
V: TRBV7-2
DNA: TGTGCCAGCAGCCGGGACAGACTCTATGGCTACACCTTC
CDR3: CASSRDRLYGYTF

D: -
J: TRBJ1-1
size: -
V: TRBV6-5
DNA: TGTGCCAGCAGTTACCGTGACATCACTGAAGCTTTCTTT
CDR3: CASSYRDITEAFF

D: TRBD1
J: TRBJ1-5
size: -
V: TRBV19
DNA: TGTGCCAGTAGCCCAGGGGGCCCTGGAGGACCCCAGCATTTT
CDR3: CASSPGGPGGPQHF

D: TRBD1
J: TRBJ1-2
size: -
V: TRBV5-1
DNA: TGCGCCAGCAGCAACCGGGACAGGGGTCATGGGGTCTATGGCTACACCTTC
CDR3: CASSNRDRGHGVYGYTF

D: -
J: TRBJ2-5
size: -
V: TRBV6-1
DNA: TGTGCCAGCAGTGCCAGGGCCCAAGAGACCCAGTACTTC
CDR3: CASSARAQETQYF

D: -
J: TRBJ1-4
size: once
V: TRBV10-3
DNA: TGTGCCATCAGTGGAACAGGGACTACTAATGAAAAACTGTTTTTT
CDR3: CAISGTGTTNEKLFF

D: TRBD1
J: TRBJ1-2
size: -
V: TRBV9
DNA: TGTGCCAGCAGCAAAGGACAGGGGAACTATGGCTACACCTTC
CDR3: CASSKGQGNYGYTF

D: TRBD1
J: TRBJ1-4
size: -
V: TRBV9
DNA: TGTGCCAGCAGCGTAGCACAGGGGAATGAAAAACTGTTTTTT
CDR3: CASSVAQGNEKLFF

D: -
J: TRBJ2-5
size: -
V: TRBV7-2
DNA: TGTGCCAGCAGCTCGACAGTTGGGGAGACCCAGTACTTC
CDR3: CASSSTVGETQYF

D: -
J: TRBJ2-7
size: few
V: TRBV7-2
DNA: TGTGCCAGCAGCACCGGGACTTCTCTCGAGCAGTACTTC
CDR3: CASSTGTSLEQYF

D: TRBD2
J: TRBJ2-1
size: once
V: TRBV2
DNA: TGTGCCAGCAGTGTTCAAGAAGCGGGAGGGCCCAATGAGCAGTTCTTC
CDR3: CASSVQEAGGPNEQFF

D: -
J: TRBJ2-1
size: -
V: TRBV14
DNA: TGTGCCAGCAGCCAAGAAACGGCTGATGAGCAGTTCTTC
CDR3: CASSQETADEQFF

D: -
J: TRBJ1-1
size: -
V: TRBV11-2
DNA: TGTGCCAGCAGCTTAATCGCGGGCAACACTGAAGCTTTCTTT
CDR3: CASSLIAGNTEAFF

D: -
J: TRBJ2-3
size: -
V: TRBV13
DNA: TGTGCCAGCAGCTTTAGCGGTACCACAGATACGCAGTATTTT
CDR3: CASSFSGTTDTQYF

D: TRBD1
J: TRBJ1-4
size: -
V: TRBV6-5
DNA: TGTGCCAGCAGTTACTCGGGACAGGGCCTTGAAAAACTGTTTTTT
CDR3: CASSYSGQGLEKLFF

D: TRBD2
J: TRBJ2-5
size: -
V: TRBV5-6
DNA: TGTGCCAGCCAGCGGCGGGAGATGAAGACCCAGTACTTC
CDR3: CASQRREMKTQYF

D: TRBD1
J: TRBJ2-2
size: few
V: TRBV7-6
DNA: TGTGCCAGCAGCTTAGGACAGGGAATTCTCAAACTGGGAACCGGGGAGCTGTTTTTT
CDR3: CASSLGQGILKLGTGELFF

D: -
J: TRBJ2-1
size: -
V: TRBV20-1
DNA: TGCAGTGCTAGAGATCAGCGGTTCTTC
CDR3: CSARDQRFF

D: -
J: TRBJ2-7
size: -
V: TRBV5-1
DNA: TGCGCCAGCAGCTTGACAGGTACCTACGAGCAGTACTTC
CDR3: CASSLTGTYEQYF

D: TRBD2
J: TRBJ2-1
size: -
V: TRBV7-3
DNA: TGTGCCAGCAGCTTATCCTCTGCGGGAGGGTTCCATGAGCAGTTCTTC
CDR3: CASSLSSAGGFHEQFF

D: TRBD1
J: TRBJ2-7
size: -
V: TRBV5-1
DNA: TGCGCCAGCAGCTTGCAAGACAGGGTTGGCGAGCAGTACTTC
CDR3: CASSLQDRVGEQYF

D: TRBD2
J: TRBJ2-2
size: -
V: TRBV7-2
DNA: TGTGCCAGCAGCTTCGGGGGGAAGACCGGGGAGCTGTTTTTT
CDR3: CASSFGGKTGELFF

D: -
J: TRBJ2-1
size: -
V: TRBV29-1
DNA: TGCAGCGTTGATCACACCTACAATGAGCAGTTCTTC
CDR3: CSVDHTYNEQFF

D: -
J: TRBJ1-1
size: -
V: TRBV4-3
DNA: TGCGCCAGCAGCCAAGATCCGGCCCTCGGAGAAGCTTTCTTT
CDR3: CASSQDPALGEAFF

D: -
J: TRBJ2-3
size: -
V: TRBV5-4
DNA: TGTGCCAGCAGCTCCCGAGTAGGGGAGACAGATACGCAGTATTTT
CDR3: CASSSRVGETDTQYF

D: -
J: TRBJ1-1
size: -
V: TRBV7-9
DNA: TGTGCCAGCAGCTTAGACATGAACACTGAAGCTTTCTTT
CDR3: CASSLDMNTEAFF

D: TRBD1
J: TRBJ1-1
size: -
V: TRBV7-2
DNA: TGTGCCAGCAGCTTACAGGGGGGCCACACTGAAGCTTTCTTT
CDR3: CASSLQGGHTEAFF

D: TRBD2
J: TRBJ2-1
size: -
V: TRBV9
DNA: TGTGCCAGCAGCGTAGGAGCGGGAGGTTACAATGAGCAGTTCTTC
CDR3: CASSVGAGGYNEQFF

D: -
J: TRBJ2-1
size: -
V: TRBV28
DNA: TGTGCCAGCAGTCCAAACCTTTCCTACAATGAGCAGTTCTTC
CDR3: CASSPNLSYNEQFF

D: TRBD1
J: TRBJ1-1
size: -
V: TRBV6-5
DNA: TGTGCCAGCAGTCCCGACAGGGGTTCGGACACTGAAGCTTTCTTT
CDR3: CASSPDRGSDTEAFF

D: TRBD1
J: TRBJ2-3
size: -
V: TRBV5-8
DNA: TGTGCCAGCAGCTTGGCCGAGCAGGGGGCCACAGATACGCAGTATTTT
CDR3: CASSLAEQGATDTQYF

D: -
J: TRBJ2-1
size: -
V: TRBV6-5
DNA: TGTGCCAGCAGTTCCTATCAAGGGACGGCCAAGCAGTTCTTC
CDR3: CASSSYQGTAKQFF

D: -
J: TRBJ2-7
size: -
V: TRBV19
DNA: TGTGCCAGTAGTATCGGCCACTCCTACGAGCAGTACTTC
CDR3: CASSIGHSYEQYF

D: -
J: TRBJ2-1
size: -
V: TRBV6-5
DNA: TGTGCCAGCAGTTACTCTATGGGGCGAGAGCAGTTCTTC
CDR3: CASSYSMGREQFF

D: -
J: TRBJ2-6
size: -
V: TRBV7-6
DNA: TGTGCCAGCAGCTTAGAAACGCTCTCTGGGGCCAACGTCCTGACTTTC
CDR3: CASSLETLSGANVLTF

D: TRBD1
J: TRBJ1-5
size: -
V: TRBV28
DNA: TGTGCCAGCAGACCCCTACAGGGGGGAAATAGCAATCAGCCCCAGCATTTT
CDR3: CASRPLQGGNSNQPQHF

D: TRBD2
J: TRBJ2-7
size: -
V: TRBV28
DNA: TGTGCCAGCAGTTCCGGGACTAGCGGGAGCTCCTACGAGCAGTACTTC
CDR3: CASSSGTSGSSYEQYF

D: -
J: TRBJ2-1
size: -
V: TRBV4-1
DNA: TGCGCCAGCTCACGTGGTGAGCAGTTCTTC
CDR3: CASSRGEQFF

D: TRBD2
J: TRBJ2-7
size: -
V: TRBV6-5
DNA: TGTGCCAGCATACCACCGGGGGGGAGATCCTACGAGCAGTACTTC
CDR3: CASIPPGGRSYEQYF

D: -
J: TRBJ2-7
size: -
V: TRBV7-5
DNA: TGTGCCAGAAGCCAGACGGGACAAACCTACGAGCAGTACTTC
CDR3: CARSQTGQTYEQYF

D: TRBD2
J: TRBJ2-7
size: once
V: TRBV4-2
DNA: TGTGCCAGCAGCCAGGGACTAGCGGGAGGAGACGAGCAGTACTTC
CDR3: CASSQGLAGGDEQYF

D: -
J: TRBJ2-3
size: -
V: TRBV6-5
DNA: TGTGCCAGCGGGGAGCGGGTTAGCACAGATACGCAGTATTTT
CDR3: CASGERVSTDTQYF

D: -
J: TRBJ2-3
size: -
V: TRBV5-1
DNA: TGCGCCAGCAGCTTCCAGCAGTCAGATACGCAGTATTTT
CDR3: CASSFQQSDTQYF

D: -
J: TRBJ1-5
size: -
V: TRBV19
DNA: TGTGCCAGTAGTAACTACCGCAGGAGAAATCAGCCCCAGCATTTT
CDR3: CASSNYRRRNQPQHF

D: -
J: TRBJ2-7
size: -
V: TRBV5-8
DNA: TGTGCCAGCAGCCCGGTCGGGTCCTACGAGCAGTACTTC
CDR3: CASSPVGSYEQYF

D: -
J: TRBJ1-5
size: -
V: TRBV7-2
DNA: TGTGCCAGCAGCTTAGTTCACCAGCCCCAGCATTTT
CDR3: CASSLVHQPQHF

D: TRBD1
J: TRBJ1-2
size: -
V: TRBV6-5
DNA: TGTGCCAGCCTCTCACACAGGGGAATGGGAGGCTACACCTTC
CDR3: CASLSHRGMGGYTF

D: -
J: TRBJ2-7
size: -
V: TRBV29-1
DNA: TGCAGCGTTGTCTATCTGGACGGACCCTACGAGCAGTACTTC
CDR3: CSVVYLDGPYEQYF